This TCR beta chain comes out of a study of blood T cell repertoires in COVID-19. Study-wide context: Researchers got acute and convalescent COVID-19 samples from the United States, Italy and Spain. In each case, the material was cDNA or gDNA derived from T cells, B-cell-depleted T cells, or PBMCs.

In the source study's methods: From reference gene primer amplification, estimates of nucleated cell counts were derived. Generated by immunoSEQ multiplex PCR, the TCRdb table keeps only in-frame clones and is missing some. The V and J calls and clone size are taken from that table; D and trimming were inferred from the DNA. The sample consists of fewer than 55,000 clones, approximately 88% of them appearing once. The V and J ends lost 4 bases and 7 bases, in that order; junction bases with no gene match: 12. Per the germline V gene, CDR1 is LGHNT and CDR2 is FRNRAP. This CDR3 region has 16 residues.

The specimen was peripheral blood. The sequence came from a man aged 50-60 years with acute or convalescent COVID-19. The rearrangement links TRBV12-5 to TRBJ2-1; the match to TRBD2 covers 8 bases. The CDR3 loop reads CASGSNLAGVVNEQFF. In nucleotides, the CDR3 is TGTGCTAGTGGTTCGAATCTAGCGGGTGTTGTTAATGAGCAGTTCTTC.